What follows is one T cell receptor (beta chain) and its context. These data are taken from a study of cytotoxic CD8 clonotypes in ibrutinib-treated CLL. A 1 in 200,000 to 1 in 1 million T cell depth was the sequencing target. The assay was immunoSEQ multiplex PCR, and TCRdb's table has in-frame clones only and misses some. The profile shows 250,000 to 350,000 clones, more than 70% of them singletons. V lost 4 bases, J lost 2 bases, and 11 bases stayed unmatched. Germline V gene sequence: CDR1 KGHSH, CDR2 LQKENI. The length of the CDR3 is 16 residues. The chain employs TRBV18 and TRBJ2-7; 7 bases are shared with TRBD1. Sequenced here: PBMCs, sampled at disease progression, from a patient treated with ibrutinib. The clonotype originates from a human donor with chronic lymphocytic leukemia. CDR3 residues: CASSRQLTQGTYEQYF. As DNA, the CDR3 is TGTGCCAGCTCACGACAGCTCACACAGGGGACCTACGAGCAGTACTTC.